The 5 T cell receptor beta chains in this list originate from one sample, sequenced in a study of blood T cells in healthy people across ages. A J-beta primer mix and a sample-barcoded 5' primer were used in a second PCR of roughly 6 to 11 cycles. Each CDR3 protein gets one entry after TCRdb re-called the 5' RACE reads with MiXCR. The sample records about 1,400,000 distinct CDR3 sequences, approximately 59% being singletons. The sample comprised blood. These receptors came from a man younger than 30 in good health.

The chain employs TRBV5-6 and TRBJ2-3, with a possible D match to TRBD2 (5 bases). The CDR3 contains 17 residues. Germline V lookup: CDR1 SGHDT, CDR2 YYEEEE. V lost 4 bases and J lost 0, with 18 bases in between. CDR3: CASSPKGVLPSTDTQYF. CDR3 nucleotide sequence: TGTGCCAGCAGCCCCAAGGGAGTGTTACCTAGCACAGATACGCAGTATTTT.

The rearrangement links TRBV10-1 to TRBJ2-2; D possibly uses TRBD1 or TRBD2 (5 bases each). The germline gives CDR1 WNHNN, CDR2 SYGVQD (reference sequence). Trimming took off 0 bases at V and 3 bases at J, with 11 bases between the two ends. This CDR3 has 16 residues. CDR3 in DNA: TGCGCCAGCAGTGAGTCTCCAGGGAGTGACACCGGGGAGCTGTTTTTT. Encoded protein: CASSESPGSDTGELFF.

This sequence joins TRBV20-1 and TRBJ2-4; D unresolved. There are 15 residues in the CDR3. Germline loops: CDR1 DFQATT, CDR2 SNEGSKA (reference sequence). V gave up 5 bases and J gave up 0 bases, with 14 bases separating them. In nucleotides, the CDR3 is TGCAGTGCTTCTGACGGATTACTAGCCAAAAACATTCAGTACTTC. As protein: CSASDGLLAKNIQYF.

This clonotype has more than one count but fewer than ten. V usage is TRBV6-2 or TRBV6-3 and J usage is TRBJ2-2; possible D gene TRBD2, 5 bases. There are 17 residues in the CDR3. V was cut by 6 bases and J by 0 bases, with 17 bases left in between. Germline-derived CDR1 and CDR2 are MNHEY and SVGEGT. For the CDR3, the DNA is TGTGCCAGCAGCCCCTACGGGGTCGTAACGAACACCGGGGAGCTGTTTTTT. Its translation is CASSPYGVVTNTGELFF.

The CDR3 nucleotides read TGTGCCAGCAGTCTGGCTAGTTATTATGAGCAGTTCTTC. Amino acids: CASSLASYYEQFF. The J gene is TRBJ2-1, the V gene TRBV27; unclear D gene. Germline V gene sequence: CDR1 MNHEY, CDR2 SMNVEV (reference sequence). V lost 5 bases and J 8 bases, leaving 13 bases between the germline ends. This CDR3 comprises 13 residues.